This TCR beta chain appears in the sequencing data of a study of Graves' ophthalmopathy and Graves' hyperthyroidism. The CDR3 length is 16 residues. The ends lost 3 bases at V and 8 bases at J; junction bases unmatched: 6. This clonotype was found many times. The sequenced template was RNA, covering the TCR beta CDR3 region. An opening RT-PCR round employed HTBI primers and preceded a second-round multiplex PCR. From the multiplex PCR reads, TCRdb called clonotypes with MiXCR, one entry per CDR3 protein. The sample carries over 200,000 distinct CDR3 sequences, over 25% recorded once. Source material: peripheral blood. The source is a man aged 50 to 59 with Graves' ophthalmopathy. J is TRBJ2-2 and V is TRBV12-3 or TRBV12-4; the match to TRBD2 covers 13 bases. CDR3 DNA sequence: TGTGCCAGCAGTTTGAGAACTAGCGGGAGGGCAGGGGAGCTGTTTTTT. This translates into CASSLRTSGRAGELFF.